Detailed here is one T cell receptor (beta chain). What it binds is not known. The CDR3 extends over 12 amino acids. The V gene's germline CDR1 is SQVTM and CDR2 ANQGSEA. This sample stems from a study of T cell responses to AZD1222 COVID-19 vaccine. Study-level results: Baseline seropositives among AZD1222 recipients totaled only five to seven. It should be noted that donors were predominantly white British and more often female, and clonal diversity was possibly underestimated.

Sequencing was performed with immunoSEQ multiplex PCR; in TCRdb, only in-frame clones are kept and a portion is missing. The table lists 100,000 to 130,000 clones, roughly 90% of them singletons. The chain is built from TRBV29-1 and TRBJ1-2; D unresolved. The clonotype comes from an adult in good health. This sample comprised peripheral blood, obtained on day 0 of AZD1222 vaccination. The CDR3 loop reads CIVGSPNYGYTF. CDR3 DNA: TGCATCGTAGGGTCCCCTAACTATGGCTACACCTTC. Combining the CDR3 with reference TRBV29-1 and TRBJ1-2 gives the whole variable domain SAVISQKPSRDICQRGTSLTIQCQVDSQVTMMFWYRQQPGQSLTLIATANQGSEATYESGFVIDKFPISRPNLTFSTLTVSNMSPEDSSIYLCIVGSPNYGYTFGSGTRLTVV.